This note documents a single TCR beta chain sequence. The sample comes from a study of blood T cell repertoires in COVID-19. The V and J ends lost 3 bases and 4 bases, in that order; junction bases with no gene match: 2. The CDR3 spans 14 residues. CDR1 is LGHNA and CDR2 is YSLEER in the germline V gene. Using immunoSEQ multiplex PCR, the repertoire was profiled, and TCRdb retains in-frame clones only, with some absent. The data show about 210,000 clones, with about four fifths seen just once and roughly 12% held by the top ten. Input material: peripheral blood. This chain connects TRBV4-3 to TRBJ1-1, with TRBD1 matching over 10 bases. The source is a woman in her thirties or forties with acute or convalescent COVID-19. The CDR3 DNA sequence: TGCGCCAGCAGCCAGAGGACAGGGGGCACTGAAGCTTTCTTT. It yields the protein CASSQRTGGTEAFF.